Below, 9 T cell receptor beta chains from the same sample are listed, as sequenced in a study of OX40 agonist ivuxolimab in advanced cancers. Repertoires were generated with immunoSEQ multiplex PCR, while TCRdb's copy carries only in-frame clones and drops some. The sample lists under 90,000 clones; approximately 87% were seen once. Sequences were derived from CD4+ or CD8+ T cells sorted from blood, sampled in a trial of the OX40 agonist ivuxolimab. The receptors derive from an adult with an advanced solid tumor such as melanoma, head and neck, liver or kidney cancer.

This clone has only one observation. This rearrangement joins TRBV19 to TRBJ2-1; 9 bases match TRBD2. The length of the CDR3 is 16 residues. Per germline, CDR1 LNHDA and CDR2 SQIVND (reference sequence). V lost 3 bases and J lost 7; bases outside the gene matches: 10. CDR3 DNA: TGTGCCAGTAGTATCAGTCTAGCGGGATCGGGAAATGAGCAGTTCTTC. Protein sequence: CASSISLAGSGNEQFF.

The J gene is TRBJ2-3, the V gene TRBV7-9; 8 positions match TRBD1. V lost 1 base and J lost 2; bases outside the gene matches: 8. This CDR3 contains 17 residues. Germline CDR1 and CDR2: SEHNR and FQNEAQ (reference sequence). The CDR3 nucleotides are TGTGCCAGCAGCTTAGGGATGACAGGGGCCCTCACAGATACGCAGTATTTT. This gives the protein CASSLGMTGALTDTQYF.

The V call is TRBV27, the J call TRBJ1-5, with D possibly being TRBD1 (5 bases). V lost 1 base and J 1 base, leaving 20 bases between the germline ends. The CDR3 totals 19 residues. Germline lookup yields CDR1 MNHEY and CDR2 SMNVEV (reference sequence). The CDR3: CASSLFGVAGPGSNQPQHF. The CDR3 DNA reads TGTGCCAGCAGTTTATTTGGGGTAGCGGGACCAGGGAGCAATCAGCCCCAGCATTTT.

The chain carries TRBV19 and TRBJ2-7; 12 positions agree with TRBD2. The CDR3 covers 14 residues. The trim removed 6 bases at V and 4 bases at J, leaving 4 bases unmatched. From germline, CDR1 is LNHDA and CDR2 SQIVND (reference sequence). For the CDR3, the DNA is TGTGCCAGTAGCAGACTAGCGGGAGAATACGAGCAGTACTTC. It specifies CASSRLAGEYEQYF. Drawing the rest from reference TRBV19 and TRBJ2-7, the complete variable domain is DGGITQSPKYLFRKEGQNVTLSCEQNLNHDAMYWYRQDPGQGLRLIYYSQIVNDFQKGDIAEGYSVSREKKESFPLTVTSAQKNPTAFYLCASSRLAGEYEQYFGPGTRLTVT.

The chain is built from TRBV6-5 and TRBJ1-2, with a possible D match to TRBD1 (5 bases). CDR3 length: 15 amino acids. V lost 0 bases, J lost 1 base, and 9 bases lay in between. Germline CDR1 and CDR2: MNHEY and SVGAGI. The CDR3 nucleotides are TGTGCCAGCAGTTACTCCGACAGCAATAACTATGGCTACACCTTC. As protein: CASSYSDSNNYGYTF.

V and J are TRBV4-1 and TRBJ1-1; D perhaps matches TRBD1 (5 bases). V lost 6 bases and J lost 1, with 15 bases in between. Germline-derived CDR1 and CDR2 are MGHRA and YSYEKL. This CDR3 has 15 amino acids. CDR3 sequence reads: CASRLLLTGNTEAFF. In DNA, the CDR3 is TGCGCCAGCAGACTCCTCCTTACAGGGAACACTGAAGCTTTCTTT.

The CDR3 region is CASSEGRQAFYEQYF. In DNA form, the CDR3 reads TGTGCCAGCAGTGAAGGGAGACAGGCCTTCTACGAGCAGTACTTC. The rearrangement uses TRBV6-1 and TRBJ2-7; D might be TRBD1 (6 bases). Germline-derived CDR1 and CDR2 are MNHNS and SASEGT. Trimming shortened V by 1 base and J by 3 bases, and 13 bases separated the two germline ends. The length of the CDR3 is 15 residues.

The V call is TRBV7-2, the J call TRBJ2-4, with TRBD1 identical over 9 bases. The CDR3 has 14 residues. With 5 bases clipped from V and 4 bases from J, the junction kept 3 bases outside the gene matches. CDR1 SGHTA and CDR2 FQGNSA come from the germline V gene. The CDR3 is CASSRGQGKNIQYF. The CDR3 nucleotides are TGTGCCAGCAGCCGGGGACAGGGAAAAAACATTCAGTACTTC.

The chain employs TRBV19 and TRBJ2-7; D is possibly TRBD1 or TRBD2 (6 bases each). In germline, CDR1 is LNHDA, CDR2 SQIVND (reference sequence). V was cut by 4 bases and J by 2 bases, with 12 bases left in between. The CDR3 runs to 14 residues. The CDR3 coding sequence is TGTGCCAGTAGTAAGAGGGGGGCAACCTACGAGCAGTACTTC. Translating gives CASSKRGATYEQYF. Supplemented by reference TRBV19 and TRBJ2-7, the full variable domain reads DGGITQSPKYLFRKEGQNVTLSCEQNLNHDAMYWYRQDPGQGLRLIYYSQIVNDFQKGDIAEGYSVSREKKESFPLTVTSAQKNPTAFYLCASSKRGATYEQYFGPGTRLTVT.